Listed below are T cell receptor beta chains from one sample, sequenced in a study of T cell responses to AZD1222 COVID-19 vaccine. This table comes from immunoSEQ multiplex PCR, and its TCRdb copy is limited to in-frame clones, with some not included. The table records about 86,000 clones, 90% of them present only once. Sequencing used peripheral blood, obtained on day 0 of AZD1222 vaccination. These receptors were taken from an adult in good health. Each CDR3 is given with its conserved first and last residue. D genes are given only for firm matches. Expanded clones are given a class, and other clones once, few, many or no size at all.

CDR3 length	J gene	D gene	V gene	clone size	CDR3 DNA	CDR3 protein
13	TRBJ1-1	NA	TRBV6-6	once	TGTGCCAGCGCGGGCCGGGAGAACACTGAAGCTTTCTTT	CASAGRENTEAFF
14	TRBJ1-5	NA	TRBV2	NA	TGTGCCAGCTCGGGGCCCGGGCAGGGACAGCCCCAGCATTTT	CASSGPGQGQPQHF
15	TRBJ1-4	NA	TRBV10-2	NA	TGCGCCAGCAGTGACGTCCGGGCCTTTAATGAAAAACTGTTTTTT	CASSDVRAFNEKLFF
14	TRBJ1-6	NA	TRBV7-9	NA	TGTGCCAGCAGCTTAGTAGGGGGGAATTCACCCCTCCACTTT	CASSLVGGNSPLHF
17	TRBJ2-1	TRBD2	TRBV6-4	NA	TGTGCCAGCAGTGACGACCGACTAGCGGGAGGGAACAATGAGCAGTTCTTC	CASSDDRLAGGNNEQFF
15	TRBJ1-2	NA	TRBV7-3	NA	TGTGCCAGCAGCTTAACTCCAGGGTCGAACTATGGCTACACCTTC	CASSLTPGSNYGYTF
16	TRBJ2-3	NA	TRBV5-1	NA	TGCGCCTCCAGCTTGGGGTCTAGCGCCGACACAGATACGCAGTATTTT	CASSLGSSADTDTQYF
16	TRBJ1-1	NA	TRBV11-1	NA	TGTGCCAGCAGCGCCGGGGGAGGCAGGGAGAACACTGAAGCTTTCTTT	CASSAGGGRENTEAFF
16	TRBJ1-5	NA	TRBV25-1	NA	TGTGCCAGCAGTGATGGGTCGGGGCTTAGCAATCAGCCCCAGCATTTT	CASSDGSGLSNQPQHF
15	TRBJ2-7	TRBD2	TRBV5-1	NA	TGCGCCAGCAGCCTAGGGACTAGCTTTTTATACGAGCAGTACTTC	CASSLGTSFLYEQYF
13	TRBJ2-7	TRBD1	TRBV3-1/TRBV3-2	NA	TGTGCCAGCAGCCACCGCGACAGGGCCGAGCAGTACTTC	CASSHRDRAEQYF
15	TRBJ2-7	NA	TRBV4-2	NA	TGTGCCAGCAGCCTATCTGCGAGCAGCTCCTACGAGCAGTACTTC	CASSLSASSSYEQYF
13	TRBJ2-7	NA	TRBV6-5	NA	TGTGCCAGCAAGTTCCGGGGCCCCTACGAGCAGTACTTC	CASKFRGPYEQYF
17	TRBJ1-6	NA	TRBV27	NA	TGTGCCAGCGCTCCCTTGCACGAGCGCTCCTATAATTCACCCCTCCACTTT	CASAPLHERSYNSPLHF
15	TRBJ1-5	NA	TRBV2	few	TGTGCCAGCCGTTCGGAGGCTTTTAGCAATCAGCCCCAGCATTTT	CASRSEAFSNQPQHF
14	TRBJ2-7	TRBD1	TRBV11-2	NA	TGTGCCAGCAGCGTGGGACAGGGGGCCGCCGAGCAGTACTTC	CASSVGQGAAEQYF
14	TRBJ1-1	TRBD1	TRBV6-6	NA	TGTGCCAGCACCATAGGGACAGGATTCTTTGCAGCTTTCTTT	CASTIGTGFFAAFF
14	TRBJ1-3	NA	TRBV28	NA	TGTGCCAGCAGTTTATCCGGAGCTGGAAACACCATATATTTT	CASSLSGAGNTIYF
13	TRBJ2-3	NA	TRBV4-1	NA	TGCGCCAGCAGCCAAGAAATTGTAGATACGCAGTATTTT	CASSQEIVDTQYF
13	TRBJ2-7	NA	TRBV12-3/TRBV12-4	few	TGTGCCAGCGCCAATCCCGCTATCCACGAGCAGTACTTC	CASANPAIHEQYF
15	TRBJ2-3	NA	TRBV7-9	NA	TGTGCCAGCAGCTTATTACAGGGTGGTACAGATACGCAGTATTTT	CASSLLQGGTDTQYF
13	TRBJ1-3	NA	TRBV6-5	NA	TGTGCCAGCTGGGACCTTCTTGGAAACACCATATATTTT	CASWDLLGNTIYF
12	TRBJ1-1	NA	TRBV28	NA	TGTGCCAGCAGACAGGACCAGGGGAAGGCTTTCTTT	CASRQDQGKAFF
14	TRBJ1-1	NA	TRBV5-6	NA	TGTGCCAGCAGCTTGGCTTCCGTGAACACTGAAGCTTTCTTT	CASSLASVNTEAFF
16	TRBJ2-7	NA	TRBV6-6	NA	TGTGCCAGCAGCCTACGGGGAACAGGGTTCGGTTACGAGCAGTACTTC	CASSLRGTGFGYEQYF
13	TRBJ2-1	NA	TRBV6-5	few	TGTGCCAGCAGTTACTCGAATCTAGAGTGGGAGTTCTTC	CASSYSNLEWEFF
16	TRBJ2-2	TRBD2	TRBV4-2	NA	TGTGCCAGCAGCCAGAACCTAGCGGGACACACCGGGGAGCTGTTTTTT	CASSQNLAGHTGELFF
12	TRBJ1-3	NA	TRBV30	NA	TGTGCCTGGAGGGATTCAGGAAACACCATATATTTT	CAWRDSGNTIYF
14	TRBJ2-7	NA	TRBV28	NA	TGTGCCAGCAGCCCTACAGGGTTGGTCAGCGAGCAGTACTTC	CASSPTGLVSEQYF
14	TRBJ1-2	TRBD1	TRBV11-2	NA	TGTGCCAGCAGCCAAACAGGGGGCGGCTATGGCTACACCTTC	CASSQTGGGYGYTF
15	TRBJ1-5	NA	TRBV3-1/TRBV3-2	NA	TGTGCCAGCAGTCGATCGTCAGCTAGCAATCAGCCCCAGCATTTT	CASSRSSASNQPQHF
16	TRBJ1-1	TRBD1	TRBV28	NA	TGTGCCAGCAGTCTAGGAGGGGGCAGGGTGAACACTGAAGCTTTCTTT	CASSLGGGRVNTEAFF
14	TRBJ2-5	TRBD1	TRBV28	NA	TGTGCCAGCAGTTTTCAGGGGGCGGCGAAGACCCAGTACTTC	CASSFQGAAKTQYF
15	TRBJ2-7	NA	TRBV28	NA	TGTGCCAGCAGTTTTTTGACATCGGGCTCCTACGAGCAGTACTTC	CASSFLTSGSYEQYF
15	TRBJ1-5	NA	TRBV27	NA	TGTGCCAGCAGTTTAAGGGCCTATAGCAATCAGCCCCAGCATTTT	CASSLRAYSNQPQHF
15	TRBJ2-1	TRBD2	TRBV10-1	NA	TGCGCCAGCAGAGCCAGCGGGGGGCTAAACAATGAGCAGTTCTTC	CASRASGGLNNEQFF
13	TRBJ1-1	NA	TRBV10-3	NA	TGTGCCATCAGTCTCCAGCCTAACACTGAAGCTTTCTTT	CAISLQPNTEAFF
14	TRBJ1-6	NA	TRBV3-1/TRBV3-2	NA	TGTGCCGCGTCCATGGGGACGGGTAATTCACCCCTCCACTTT	CAASMGTGNSPLHF
15	TRBJ1-1	TRBD1	TRBV5-1	NA	TGCGCCAGCAGCTGGCGGACAGGGGAGAACACTGAAGCTTTCTTT	CASSWRTGENTEAFF
16	TRBJ1-2	TRBD1	TRBV5-5	NA	TGTGCCAGCAGCTTGGTCGCCGGGACAGGCGGATATGGCTACACCTTC	CASSLVAGTGGYGYTF
15	TRBJ2-3	TRBD2	TRBV7-6	NA	TGTGCCAGCAGCCCGCTCACGGGGGGTACAGATACGCAGTATTTT	CASSPLTGGTDTQYF
15	TRBJ1-5	TRBD1	TRBV3-1/TRBV3-2	few	TGTGCCAGCAGCGCGGACAGGGACTACAATCAGCCCCAGCATTTT	CASSADRDYNQPQHF